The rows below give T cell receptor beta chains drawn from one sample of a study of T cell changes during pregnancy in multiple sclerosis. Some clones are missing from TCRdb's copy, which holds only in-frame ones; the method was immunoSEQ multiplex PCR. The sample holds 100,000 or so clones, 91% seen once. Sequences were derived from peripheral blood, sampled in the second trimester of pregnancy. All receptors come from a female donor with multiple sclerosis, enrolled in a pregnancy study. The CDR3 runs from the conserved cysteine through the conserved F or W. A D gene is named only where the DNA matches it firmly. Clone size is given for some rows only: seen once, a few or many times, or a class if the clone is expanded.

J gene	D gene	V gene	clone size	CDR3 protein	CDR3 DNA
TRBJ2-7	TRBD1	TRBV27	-	CASMTGGEQYF	TGTGCCAGTATGACAGGGGGCGAGCAGTACTTC
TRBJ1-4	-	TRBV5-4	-	CATGGGNEKLFF	TGTGCCACCGGCGGGGGTAATGAAAAACTGTTTTTT
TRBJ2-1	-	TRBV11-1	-	CASSLNGRTNNEQFF	TGTGCCAGCAGCCTAAACGGACGGACTAACAATGAGCAGTTCTTC
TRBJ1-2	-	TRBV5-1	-	CASSRGQQYDYTF	TGCGCCAGCAGCCGAGGACAGCAGTATGACTACACCTTC
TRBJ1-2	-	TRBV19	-	CASGTGTYGYTF	TGTGCCAGTGGGACGGGGACTTATGGCTACACCTTC
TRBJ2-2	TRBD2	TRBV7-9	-	CASSPLLAGLVSTGELFF	TGTGCCAGCAGCCCCCTACTAGCGGGATTAGTAAGCACCGGGGAGCTGTTTTTT
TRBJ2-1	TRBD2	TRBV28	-	CASSLGASGSSYNEQFF	TGTGCCAGCAGTTTGGGCGCTAGCGGGAGTTCTTACAATGAGCAGTTCTTC
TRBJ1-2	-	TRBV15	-	CATSSQRGLNYGYTF	TGTGCCACCAGCAGCCAAAGGGGGTTAAACTATGGCTACACCTTC
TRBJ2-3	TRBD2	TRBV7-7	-	CASSSGLGSTDTQYF	TGTGCTAGCAGCTCAGGACTAGGGAGCACAGATACGCAGTATTTT
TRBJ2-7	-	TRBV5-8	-	CASSFQFYEQYF	TGTGCCAGCAGCTTCCAGTTCTACGAGCAGTACTTC
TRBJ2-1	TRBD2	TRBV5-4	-	CASSFSGSYYNEQFF	TGTGCCAGCAGCTTTAGCGGGAGTTACTACAATGAGCAGTTCTTC
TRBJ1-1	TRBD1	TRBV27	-	CASSSDPGGTEAFF	TGTGCCAGCAGTAGTGACCCAGGGGGCACTGAAGCTTTCTTT
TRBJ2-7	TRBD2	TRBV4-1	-	CASSQVAGGVGQYF	TGCGCCAGCAGCCAAGTAGCGGGGGGGGTCGGGCAGTACTTC
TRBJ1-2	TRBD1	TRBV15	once	CATSKDRGLGYTF	TGTGCCACCAGCAAGGACAGGGGGTTAGGCTACACCTTC
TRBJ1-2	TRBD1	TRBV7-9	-	CASSLTGAYTF	TGTGCCAGCAGCTTAACAGGGGCATACACCTTC
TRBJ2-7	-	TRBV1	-	CTSSQGGQGGYEQYF	TGCACCAGCAGCCAAGGAGGACAGGGCGGGTACGAGCAGTACTTC
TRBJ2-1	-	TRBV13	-	CASSQTEGLAGYSYNEQFF	TGTGCCAGCAGCCAGACGGAGGGGTTGGCCGGATACTCCTACAATGAGCAGTTCTTC
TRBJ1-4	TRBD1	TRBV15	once	CATSSTGGTGGEKLFF	TGTGCCACCAGCTCGACGGGGGGGACAGGGGGTGAAAAACTGTTTTTT
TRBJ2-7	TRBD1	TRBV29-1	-	CSVEGDRGSYEQYF	TGCAGCGTTGAAGGGGACAGGGGGTCCTACGAGCAGTACTTC
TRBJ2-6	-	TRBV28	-	CASSPGRANVLTF	TGTGCCAGCAGCCCCGGGAGGGCCAACGTCCTGACTTTC
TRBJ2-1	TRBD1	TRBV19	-	CASKSRGRNEQFF	TGTGCCAGTAAGTCGAGGGGGCGGAATGAGCAGTTCTTC
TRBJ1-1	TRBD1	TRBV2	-	CASSTTGQGVTEAFF	TGTGCCAGCAGTACAACCGGACAGGGAGTCACTGAAGCTTTCTTT
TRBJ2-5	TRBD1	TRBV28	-	CASSLRTGGIETQYF	TGTGCCAGCAGTTTGAGAACAGGGGGCATAGAGACCCAGTACTTC
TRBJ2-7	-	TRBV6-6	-	CASSRQPYEQYF	TGTGCCAGCAGCAGACAGCCCTACGAGCAGTACTTC
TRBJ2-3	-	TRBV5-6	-	CASSLAFVGRVTQYF	TGTGCCAGCAGCTTGGCTTTCGTGGGCAGGGTGACGCAGTATTTT
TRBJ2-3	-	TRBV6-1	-	CASSDLPPTGFKADTQYF	TGTGCCAGCAGTGATCTTCCCCCCACAGGGTTCAAGGCAGATACGCAGTATTTT
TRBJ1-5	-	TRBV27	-	CASRGQFNQPQHF	TGTGCCAGCAGAGGACAGTTCAATCAGCCCCAGCATTTT
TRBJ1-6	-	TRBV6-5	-	CASSYKPSSYNSPLHF	TGTGCCAGCAGTTACAAGCCAAGCTCCTATAATTCACCCCTCCACTTT
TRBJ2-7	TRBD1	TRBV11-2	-	CASSSPGQGARYEQYF	TGTGCCAGCAGCTCCCCGGGACAGGGGGCGAGGTACGAGCAGTACTTC
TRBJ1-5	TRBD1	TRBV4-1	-	CASSQGDSPHQPQHF	TGCGCCAGCAGCCAAGGGGACAGTCCACATCAGCCCCAGCATTTT
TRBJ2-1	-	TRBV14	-	CASSQIGHLAGTGNEQFF	TGTGCCAGCAGCCAGATTGGCCATCTGGCGGGAACTGGCAATGAGCAGTTCTTC
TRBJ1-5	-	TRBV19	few	CASSPRRGNQPQHF	TGTGCCAGTAGTCCCCGGAGGGGCAATCAGCCCCAGCATTTT
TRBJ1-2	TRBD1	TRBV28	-	CASRPRDSGTTNYGYTF	TGTGCCAGCAGGCCCCGGGACAGTGGAACTACTAACTATGGCTACACCTTC
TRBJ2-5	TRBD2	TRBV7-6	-	CASSLGLSGAKETQYF	TGTGCCAGCAGCTTAGGGCTCAGCGGGGCTAAAGAGACCCAGTACTTC
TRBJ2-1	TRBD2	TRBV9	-	CASSETSGRAGEQFF	TGTGCCAGCAGCGAGACTAGCGGGAGGGCCGGGGAGCAGTTCTTC
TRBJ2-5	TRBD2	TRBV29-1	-	CSLSRLAETQYF	TGCAGCCTGTCGAGACTAGCAGAGACCCAGTACTTC
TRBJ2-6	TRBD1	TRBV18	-	CASSGGQGVANVLTF	TGTGCCAGCTCGGGAGGACAGGGCGTTGCCAACGTCCTGACTTTC
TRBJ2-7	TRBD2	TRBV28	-	CASSSPFSGRVYEQYF	TGTGCCAGCAGTTCCCCCTTTAGCGGGAGGGTCTACGAGCAGTACTTC
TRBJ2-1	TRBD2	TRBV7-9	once	CASSTSGSTNEQFF	TGTGCCAGCAGCACTAGCGGGAGCACTAATGAGCAGTTCTTC